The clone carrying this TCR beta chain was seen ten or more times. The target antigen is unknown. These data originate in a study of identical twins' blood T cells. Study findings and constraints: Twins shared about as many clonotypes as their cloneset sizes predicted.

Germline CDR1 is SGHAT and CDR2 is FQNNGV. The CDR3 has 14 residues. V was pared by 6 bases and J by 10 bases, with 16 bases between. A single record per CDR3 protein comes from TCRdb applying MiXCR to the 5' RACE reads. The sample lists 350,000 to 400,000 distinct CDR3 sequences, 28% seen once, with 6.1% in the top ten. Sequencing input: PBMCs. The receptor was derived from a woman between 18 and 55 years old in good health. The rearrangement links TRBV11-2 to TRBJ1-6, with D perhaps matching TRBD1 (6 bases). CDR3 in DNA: TGTGCCAGCAGAGTAACAGGGATCGAATCACCCCTCCACTTT. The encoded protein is CASRVTGIESPLHF. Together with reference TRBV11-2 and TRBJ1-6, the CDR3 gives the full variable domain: EAGVAQSPRYKIIEKRQSVAFWCNPISGHATLYWYQQILGQGPKLLIQFQNNGVVDDSQLPKDRFSAERLKGVDSTLKIQPAKLEDSAVYLCASRVTGIESPLHFGNGTRLTVT.